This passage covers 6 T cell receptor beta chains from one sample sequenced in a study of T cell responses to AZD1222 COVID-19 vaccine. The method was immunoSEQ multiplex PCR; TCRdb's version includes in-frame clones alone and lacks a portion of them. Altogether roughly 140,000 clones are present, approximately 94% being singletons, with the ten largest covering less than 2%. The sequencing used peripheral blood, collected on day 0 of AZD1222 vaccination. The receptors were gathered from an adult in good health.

This CDR3 is CASSLPGQGVYSPLHF. CDR3 nucleotide sequence: TGTGCCAGCAGCCTTCCGGGACAGGGGGTGTATTCACCCCTCCACTTT. The chain combines TRBV3-1 (or the pseudogene TRBV3-2) with TRBJ1-6; TRBD1 matches 11 bases. The CDR3 sequence is 16 residues long. Trimming cost V 4 bases and J 8 bases; bases outside gene matches: 7. Per germline, CDR1 LGHDT and CDR2 YNNKEL (reference sequence).

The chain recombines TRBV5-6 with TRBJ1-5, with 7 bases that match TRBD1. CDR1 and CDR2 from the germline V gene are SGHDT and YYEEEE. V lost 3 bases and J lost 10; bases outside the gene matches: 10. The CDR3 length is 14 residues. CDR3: CASSSFGTDRPQHF. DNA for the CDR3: TGTGCCAGCAGCTCCTTTGGGACAGACCGTCCCCAGCATTTT.

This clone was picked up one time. The CDR3 sequence is CASSFGPYGYTF. For the CDR3, the DNA is TGTGCCAGCAGTTTCGGACCCTATGGCTACACCTTC. The V gene is TRBV6-5, the J gene TRBJ1-2; D gene uncertain. The CDR3 is 12 amino acids. V lost 4 bases, J lost 4 bases, and 7 bases lay in between. Germline-derived CDR1 and CDR2 are MNHEY and SVGAGI.

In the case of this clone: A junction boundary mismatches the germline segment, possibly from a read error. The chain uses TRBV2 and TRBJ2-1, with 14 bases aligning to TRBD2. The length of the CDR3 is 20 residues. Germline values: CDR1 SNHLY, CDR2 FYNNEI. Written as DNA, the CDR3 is TGTGTCAGCACTTTCCGCCGGACTAGCGGGGGGTCGAGCTCCTACAATGAGCAGTTCTTC. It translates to CVSTFRRTSGGSSSYNEQFF.

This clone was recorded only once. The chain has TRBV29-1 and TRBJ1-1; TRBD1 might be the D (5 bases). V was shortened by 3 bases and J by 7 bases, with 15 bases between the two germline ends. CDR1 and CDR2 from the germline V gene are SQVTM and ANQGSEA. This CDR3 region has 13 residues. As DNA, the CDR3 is TGCAGCGTTGAGCCCGACAGCGCCGTTGAAGCTTTCTTT. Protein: CSVEPDSAVEAFF.

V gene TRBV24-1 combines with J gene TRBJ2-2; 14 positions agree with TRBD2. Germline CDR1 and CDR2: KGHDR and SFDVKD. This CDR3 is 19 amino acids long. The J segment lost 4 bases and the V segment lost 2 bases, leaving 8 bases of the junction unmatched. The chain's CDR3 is CATSDSPGLAGAGTGELFF. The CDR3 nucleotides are TGTGCCACCAGTGATTCTCCGGGACTAGCGGGGGCGGGCACCGGGGAGCTGTTTTTT.